The table lists the clone carrying this T cell receptor (beta chain) with many counts. No antigen is known for it. Looked up from germline, CDR1 is LGHNA and CDR2 is YSLEER. The CDR3 is 17 residues long. V was cut by 0 bases and J by 1 base, with 12 bases left in between. Scientists made TCR beta libraries using quantitative 5'-RACE with molecular barcodes. TCRdb fed the 5' RACE reads into MiXCR, producing one record per CDR3 protein. Of some 220,000 distinct CDR3 sequences listed, approximately 7.4% are singletons. This sample was taken from a study of CD8 T cells in ankylosing spondylitis. Findings and limits, study-wide: Some motif variants were previously reported in reactive arthritis synovial fluid and blood. Matched ankylosing spondylitis synovial fluid reportedly contained a significantly enriched population of disease-linked clones. Made up of under ten highly homologous variants, a TCR beta motif appeared characteristic of ankylosing spondylitis blood. As for the disease-linked clones, they showed a CD8+ phenotype and occurred at relatively low frequencies in peripheral blood.

The chain uses TRBV4-3 and TRBJ2-2; D is perhaps TRBD1 (5 bases). The receptor was derived from a male donor with ankylosing spondylitis. The sequencing sample was made of blood, either unsorted or a sorted T cell fraction (not recorded which). Here the CDR3 reads CASSQDPAGLNTGELFF. The CDR3 DNA reads TGCGCCAGCAGCCAAGATCCCGCAGGGTTGAACACCGGGGAGCTGTTTTTT.